This T cell receptor beta chain stems from a study of blood T cell repertoires in COVID-19. Study-level information: The United States, Italy and Spain provided the acute and convalescent COVID-19 samples.

Some clones are missing from TCRdb's copy, which holds only in-frame ones; the method was immunoSEQ multiplex PCR. The table shows around 54,000 clones, with around four fifths occurring only once. Between the trimmed V and J ends, which lost 3 bases and 8 bases, there was a span of 10 bases. CDR3 length: 12 amino acids. Germline values: CDR1 LGHDT, CDR2 YNNKEL (reference sequence). What was sequenced was PBMCs or T cells enriched from blood (not recorded which). This receptor was obtained from a woman between 50 and 59 years old with acute COVID-19. This chain joins TRBV3-1 (or the pseudogene TRBV3-2) and TRBJ1-1; D may be TRBD1 (6 bases). This CDR3 reads CASSQGTPEAFF. The DNA for the CDR3 is TGTGCCAGCAGCCAGGGGACACCCGAAGCTTTCTTT.